The TCR beta chain described here comes from a study of blood T cell repertoires in COVID-19. Background on the study: Acute-phase and convalescent COVID-19 samples originated in the United States, Italy and Spain. From T cells, B-cell-depleted T cells, or PBMCs came the material, which was cDNA or gDNA.

In the original analysis: Estimation of nucleated cell counts was performed using reference gene primer amplification. Generated by immunoSEQ multiplex PCR, the TCRdb table keeps only in-frame clones and is missing some. V and J calls and clone size follow that table, whereas D and trimming were derived from the DNA. Altogether under 65,000 clones are present, 90% being singletons, with the ten largest covering 1.4%. The count of this clone is one. The CDR3 totals 13 residues. Germline lookup yields CDR1 SEHNR and CDR2 FQNEAQ (reference sequence). Losses at the gene ends were 5 bases for V and 6 bases for J; bases not matched to a gene: 6.

What was sequenced was peripheral blood. This clonotype was sampled from a man aged 55 to 69 with acute or convalescent COVID-19. V is TRBV7-9 and J is TRBJ1-2; 7 nucleotides agree with TRBD1. This chain's CDR3 is CASSPPQGNGYTF. In DNA, the CDR3 is TGTGCCAGCAGCCCACCACAGGGGAATGGCTACACCTTC.